A selection of T cell receptor beta chains follows, all from one sample in a study of radiotherapy plus CTLA-4 blockade in lung cancer. Assay used: immunoSEQ multiplex PCR; TCRdb lists only in-frame clones, some missing. The sample lists roughly 98,000 clones, 82% occurring once. The sequenced sample was peripheral blood, obtained from a patient treated with radiotherapy plus ipilimumab. Receptors originate from a human donor with non-small cell lung cancer who had a partial response to radiotherapy plus ipilimumab. The CDR3 runs from the conserved cysteine through the conserved F or W. D genes are given only for firm matches. For some rows the clone size is stated as once, few or many, or as a class when expanded; others skip it.

V gene	clone size	D gene	J gene	CDR3 protein	CDR3 DNA
TRBV7-9	NA	NA	TRBJ2-5	CASSFGKQETQYF	TGTGCCAGCAGCTTTGGCAAACAAGAGACCCAGTACTTC
TRBV6-1	NA	NA	TRBJ2-7	CASLDSYEQYF	TGTGCCAGTCTAGACAGCTACGAGCAGTACTTC
TRBV5-1	NA	NA	TRBJ1-4	CASSLGGATNEKLFF	TGCGCCAGCAGCTTGGGAGGCGCAACTAATGAAAAACTGTTTTTT
TRBV9	NA	TRBD2	TRBJ2-1	CASSVGSGEPGDNEQFF	TGTGCCAGCAGCGTAGGTAGCGGGGAGCCGGGGGACAATGAGCAGTTCTTC
TRBV6-6	NA	NA	TRBJ2-2	CASTPIQGNTGELFF	TGTGCCAGCACCCCAATACAGGGGAACACCGGGGAGCTGTTTTTT
TRBV29-1	NA	TRBD1	TRBJ1-2	CSVKTGGNYGYTF	TGCAGCGTGAAGACAGGGGGAAACTATGGCTACACCTTC
TRBV7-3	NA	TRBD1	TRBJ2-6	CASSLDRAGANVLTF	TGTGCCAGCAGCCTTGACAGGGCTGGGGCCAACGTCCTGACTTTC
TRBV5-6	NA	TRBD2	TRBJ2-1	CASSLGGTSGRSLREQFF	TGTGCCAGCAGCTTGGGAGGGACTAGCGGGAGGTCGTTGCGTGAGCAGTTCTTC
TRBV2	NA	NA	TRBJ2-3	CATRRGGESADTQYF	TGTGCCACTCGAAGAGGGGGGGAAAGTGCAGATACGCAGTATTTT
TRBV27	once	NA	TRBJ2-7	CASSLRGLIYEQYF	TGTGCCAGCAGTTTAAGGGGCCTCATCTACGAGCAGTACTTC
TRBV4-1	NA	NA	TRBJ1-2	CASSQPGVVYGYTF	TGCGCCAGCAGCCAACCAGGGGTTGTCTATGGCTACACCTTC
TRBV7-6	once	NA	TRBJ2-1	CASSLSGGLNEQFF	TGTGCCAGCAGCTTGAGCGGAGGGCTTAATGAGCAGTTCTTC
TRBV18	NA	NA	TRBJ2-7	CASSPLVSTYEQYF	TGTGCCAGCTCACCCCTGGTTTCTACCTACGAGCAGTACTTC
TRBV5-1	NA	TRBD2	TRBJ2-2	CASSWEGPPRGTGELFF	TGCGCCAGCAGCTGGGAGGGCCCTCCCCGAGGCACCGGGGAGCTGTTTTTT
TRBV27	NA	TRBD2	TRBJ2-4	CASGLAGVGGKNIQYF	TGTGCCAGCGGGCTAGCGGGAGTTGGTGGCAAAAACATTCAGTACTTC
TRBV28	NA	TRBD1	TRBJ1-2	CASSLGTGGAGGYGYTF	TGTGCCAGCAGTCTCGGGACAGGGGGCGCGGGGGGCTATGGCTACACCTTC
TRBV10-3	few	TRBD2	TRBJ2-7	CAIREGLALYEQYF	TGTGCCATCAGGGAGGGACTAGCGCTCTACGAGCAGTACTTC